In this sample, the clone carrying this TCR beta chain turned up a few times. Treatment here: randomized to nivolumab then ipilimumab (arm A) or the reverse (arm B). Patients had received no earlier DNA-damaging chemotherapy. Live CD3+CD8+ CD19− CD56− cells were sorted from PBMCs. This entry is derived from a study of sequential checkpoint blockade in melanoma. At the level of the study: Arm A got nivolumab then ipilimumab; arm B the reverse, 1:1. Each arm's sequence ended with maintenance nivolumab.

Sequencing used immunoSEQ multiplex PCR; TCRdb keeps in-frame clones, though not all of them. The sample shows tens of thousands of clones, roughly four fifths of them seen only once. V lost 0 bases and J lost 4; bases outside the gene matches: 4. Germline V gene sequence: CDR1 MRHNA, CDR2 SNTAGT. The CDR3 has 15 residues. The chain joins TRBV6-4 to TRBJ1-2, with 8 positions matching TRBD1. The clonotype was recovered from a human donor with melanoma. Specimen: CD8+ T cells sorted from blood (inferred from file names), collected from a patient given nivolumab and ipilimumab in sequence. CDR3 coding DNA: TGTGCCAGCAGTGACTCGGAGACAGGGGCCTATGGCTACACCTTC. As protein: CASSDSETGAYGYTF.